This T cell receptor beta chain is from a study of identical twins (dated by TCRdb to the mid-2010s). Looking at the study overall: To test whether fetal clonotypes persist, the study used deep sequencing on TCR alpha and beta repertoires from monozygotic twins, unrelated adults of various ages, and cord blood. To rule out contamination, replicate twin experiments were performed at different times with different library preparation protocols.

Overall study results and their limits: Fewer insertions were carried by abundant cord blood beta clonotypes; a weaker similar trend was observed in young adult naive repertoires, while no such trend was observed in memory repertoires. Zero-insertion analyses could be partly confounded by invariant T cells such as MAIT and iNKT, though diverse VJ usage argued against such confounding for most clonotypes. Excess twin sharing in beta out-of-frame sequences was weaker because fewer shared sequences lowered the signal-to-noise ratio. Because the same donors could not be followed over many years, the conclusions relied on cross-sectional statistical analysis. Compared with coincidental sharing between unrelated individuals, an excess of low generation-probability sequences was observed among out-of-frame TCR alpha sequences shared between twins. Recombination models systematically underestimated out-of-frame TCR alpha sharing in monozygotic twins but agreed with sharing between unrelated individuals.

From the cysteine through the phenylalanine, the CDR3 covers 17 amino acids. Solely the CDR3 DNA is kept, with 51 bases framed from the first base. V is pared back by 11 bases and J by 0 bases, with 20 bases lying between the germline termini. Reading the germline V gene gives CDR1 MGHDK and CDR2 SYGVNS. Every donor in the study was a healthy Caucasian. Using Miltenyi CD45RO+ enrichment and human naive T-cell isolation kits, memory (CD45RO+) and naive T cells were isolated from PBMC. This clonotype was counted between two and nine times. Its antigen is unknown. Per-nucleotide qualities are absent, and no much larger clonotype sits a single base away. Library preparation was by 5' RACE. Sequencing was carried out with an Illumina HiSeq 2000. A universal primer binding site was added through template switching, and the final cDNA carried a unique molecular identifier so that TCR cDNA molecules could be counted accurately. Specific primers in the conserved constant-segment region were used to synthesize first-strand cDNA for TCR alpha and beta chains. Each cDNA library was double barcoded, with a SMART-Mk sample barcode plus Illumina barcodes, to control for contamination. TruSeq adapter sequences along with Illumina sample barcodes were introduced in two successive PCR steps. TCR alpha and beta cDNA libraries were sequenced on the Illumina HiSeq platform with custom primers. The study's own analysis went as follows. Unique molecular identifiers were extracted from raw reads with MiGEC, and CDR3 positions were determined with MiXCR. For each individual, recombination models were inferred using an EM algorithm with the repgenHMM and IGoR tools. The tcR package in R was used for shared clonotype analysis, with sharing normalized by the product of cloneset sizes. To study raw recombination free of thymic and clonal selection effects, out-of-frame nonproductive sequences were analyzed. TCRdb reprocessed the public reads (quality trimming at Q25 with fastp, clone calling with MiXCR) and kept in-frame beta chains. Rows with one shared CDR3 protein collapse into an entry with the most common genes and DNA. TCRdb, rather than the study authors, made the V and J calls. The sample table contains fewer than 250,000 distinct CDR3 sequences; only one count was recorded for around 9.6% of them. The ten biggest clones cover 5% to 5.5% of the sample.

The rearrangement combines TRBV25-1 with TRBJ2-6, with the D call tentatively TRBD1 or TRBD2, each fitting 6 bases. This TCR came from a woman under 30 in good health. The sequencing input was memory (CD45RO+) T cells sorted from blood. This specimen's cell subset or site label, per the study, means: CD45RO+ enriched T cells. The nucleotide sequence is given as TGTGCCCCCCCAAGGCAGGGGACTTACTCTGGGGCCAACGTCCTGACTTTC. The encoded protein is CAPPRQGTYSGANVLTF. Reference TRBV25-1 and TRBJ2-6 genes cover what lies past the CDR3, so the full variable domain is EADIYQTPRYLVIGTGKKITLECSQTMGHDKMYWYQQDPGMELHLIHYSYGVNSTEKGDLSSESTVSRIRTEHFPLTLESARPSHTSQYLCAPPRQGTYSGANVLTFGAGSRLTVL.